The rows below give T cell receptor beta chains drawn from one sample of a study of blood T cell repertoires in COVID-19. Only in-frame clones appear in the TCRdb table, and some are missing; sequencing was by immunoSEQ multiplex PCR. The sample includes around 72,000 clones, about 90% of them seen just once. Sequencing was performed on peripheral blood. Receptor source: a human donor with active COVID-19. The donor label of this sample is uncertain. Each CDR3 is given with its conserved first and last residue. A D gene is named only where the DNA matches it firmly. The listing skips clone size in some rows; elsewhere it reads once, few, many or a size class.

clone_size: .
j_call: TRBJ2-1
cdr3_length: 16
v_call: TRBV9
d_call: TRBD2
cdr3_aa: CASSVGELAGGSEQFF
cdr3_nt: TGTGCCAGCAGCGTAGGGGAGCTAGCGGGAGGATCTGAGCAGTTCTTC

clone_size: .
j_call: TRBJ2-5
cdr3_length: 16
v_call: TRBV6-5
d_call: .
cdr3_aa: CASSYRSGSRGETQYF
cdr3_nt: TGTGCCAGCAGTTATCGTTCCGGGTCCCGAGGGGAGACCCAGTACTTC

clone_size: .
j_call: TRBJ2-5
cdr3_length: 14
v_call: TRBV5-1
d_call: TRBD1
cdr3_aa: CASSPGQTQETQYF
cdr3_nt: TGCGCCAGCAGCCCGGGACAGACCCAAGAGACCCAGTACTTC

clone_size: .
j_call: TRBJ2-5
cdr3_length: 10
v_call: TRBV20-1
d_call: .
cdr3_aa: CSARRETQYF
cdr3_nt: TGCAGTGCTAGGCGAGAGACCCAGTACTTC

clone_size: .
j_call: TRBJ2-7
cdr3_length: 16
v_call: TRBV3-1/TRBV3-2
d_call: .
cdr3_aa: CASSQDRRAAIYEQYF
cdr3_nt: TGTGCCAGCAGCCAAGATAGGAGGGCCGCTATCTACGAGCAGTACTTC

clone_size: .
j_call: TRBJ1-5
cdr3_length: 13
v_call: TRBV7-8
d_call: .
cdr3_aa: CASSLVANQPQHF
cdr3_nt: TGTGCCAGCAGCTTAGTAGCGAATCAGCCCCAGCATTTT

clone_size: .
j_call: TRBJ2-3
cdr3_length: 15
v_call: TRBV7-7
d_call: TRBD2
cdr3_aa: CASSLGGGGTDTQYF
cdr3_nt: TGTGCCAGCAGCTTAGGGGGGGGAGGTACAGATACGCAGTATTTT

clone_size: .
j_call: TRBJ1-5
cdr3_length: 17
v_call: TRBV19
d_call: .
cdr3_aa: CASSRGGAPYSNQPQHF
cdr3_nt: TGTGCCAGTAGTCGTGGGGGGGCCCCCTATAGCAATCAGCCCCAGCATTTT

clone_size: .
j_call: TRBJ2-1
cdr3_length: 14
v_call: TRBV2
d_call: TRBD2
cdr3_aa: CASTTSDSYNEQFF
cdr3_nt: TGTGCCAGCACGACTAGCGACTCCTACAATGAGCAGTTCTTC

clone_size: .
j_call: TRBJ2-1
cdr3_length: 16
v_call: TRBV18
d_call: .
cdr3_aa: CASSPPPRTGYNEQFF
cdr3_nt: TGTGCCAGCTCACCACCCCCGCGTACGGGATACAATGAGCAGTTCTTC

clone_size: .
j_call: TRBJ1-1
cdr3_length: 14
v_call: TRBV6-6
d_call: .
cdr3_aa: CASSYREADTEAFF
cdr3_nt: TGTGCCAGCAGTTACAGGGAGGCGGACACTGAAGCTTTCTTT

clone_size: .
j_call: TRBJ1-4
cdr3_length: 15
v_call: TRBV7-2
d_call: .
cdr3_aa: CASSLWTRDGEKLFF
cdr3_nt: TGTGCCAGCAGCTTATGGACTAGGGACGGTGAAAAACTGTTTTTT

clone_size: once
j_call: TRBJ2-3
cdr3_length: 13
v_call: TRBV9
d_call: .
cdr3_aa: CASSVGQWDTQYF
cdr3_nt: TGTGCCAGCAGCGTAGGACAGTGGGATACGCAGTATTTT

clone_size: .
j_call: TRBJ2-5
cdr3_length: 16
v_call: TRBV7-3
d_call: TRBD2
cdr3_aa: CASSSGGRGVQETQYF
cdr3_nt: TGTGCCAGCAGCTCGGGTGGGAGGGGTGTTCAAGAGACCCAGTACTTC

clone_size: .
j_call: TRBJ2-4
cdr3_length: 14
v_call: TRBV6-2/TRBV6-3
d_call: .
cdr3_aa: CASSYLLAKNIQYF
cdr3_nt: TGTGCCAGCAGTTACCTCCTAGCCAAAAACATTCAGTACTTC

clone_size: .
j_call: TRBJ1-6
cdr3_length: 14
v_call: TRBV29-1
d_call: .
cdr3_aa: CSAREEGMGSPLHF
cdr3_nt: TGCAGCGCCCGCGAGGAGGGGATGGGGTCACCCCTCCACTTT

clone_size: .
j_call: TRBJ2-5
cdr3_length: 15
v_call: TRBV2
d_call: .
cdr3_aa: CASRRIQFSQETQYF
cdr3_nt: TGTGCCAGCAGGCGCATACAGTTTTCCCAAGAGACCCAGTACTTC

clone_size: .
j_call: TRBJ2-7
cdr3_length: 18
v_call: TRBV7-2
d_call: .
cdr3_aa: CASSPARGRGSSSYEQYF
cdr3_nt: TGTGCCAGCAGCCCGGCCAGGGGACGGGGTTCGAGCTCCTACGAGCAGTACTTC

clone_size: .
j_call: TRBJ2-1
cdr3_length: 15
v_call: TRBV19
d_call: TRBD2
cdr3_aa: CASRDGLAPRVEQFF
cdr3_nt: TGTGCCAGCAGGGACGGACTAGCGCCACGCGTTGAGCAGTTCTTC

clone_size: .
j_call: TRBJ2-1
cdr3_length: 14
v_call: TRBV6-5
d_call: TRBD2
cdr3_aa: CASASGSEYNEQFF
cdr3_nt: TGTGCCAGCGCCAGCGGGAGCGAATACAATGAGCAGTTCTTC

clone_size: .
j_call: TRBJ2-7
cdr3_length: 15
v_call: TRBV5-1
d_call: TRBD2
cdr3_aa: CASSLAGTRTYEQYF
cdr3_nt: TGCGCCAGCAGCTTGGCAGGGACTAGGACCTACGAGCAGTACTTC

clone_size: .
j_call: TRBJ1-5
cdr3_length: 17
v_call: TRBV6-6
d_call: .
cdr3_aa: CASSQRSASSGNQPQHF
cdr3_nt: TGTGCCAGCAGTCAAAGATCTGCATCTTCGGGCAATCAGCCCCAGCATTTT

clone_size: .
j_call: TRBJ2-3
cdr3_length: 13
v_call: TRBV9
d_call: .
cdr3_aa: CASSFSGSDTQYF
cdr3_nt: TGTGCCAGCAGTTTTTCGGGTTCAGATACGCAGTATTTT

clone_size: .
j_call: TRBJ2-1
cdr3_length: 14
v_call: TRBV20-1
d_call: TRBD2
cdr3_aa: CSASVLAWGDEQFF
cdr3_nt: TGCAGTGCTAGTGTACTAGCGTGGGGCGATGAGCAGTTCTTC

clone_size: .
j_call: TRBJ2-7
cdr3_length: 17
v_call: TRBV5-1
d_call: TRBD2
cdr3_aa: CASSLLGGLTSGSEQYF
cdr3_nt: TGCGCCAGCAGCTTGCTGGGGGGCCTCACTAGCGGGAGCGAGCAGTACTTC

clone_size: .
j_call: TRBJ1-5
cdr3_length: 16
v_call: TRBV9
d_call: TRBD1
cdr3_aa: CASSAQTGEGNQPQHF
cdr3_nt: TGTGCCAGCAGCGCCCAGACAGGGGAAGGCAATCAGCCCCAGCATTTT

clone_size: .
j_call: TRBJ1-2
cdr3_length: 16
v_call: TRBV5-4
d_call: .
cdr3_aa: CASSGGSGVVAAGYTF
cdr3_nt: TGTGCCAGCAGCGGCGGTTCAGGGGTCGTCGCAGCTGGCTACACCTTC

clone_size: .
j_call: TRBJ2-2
cdr3_length: 14
v_call: TRBV18
d_call: .
cdr3_aa: CASSPRDLGGELFF
cdr3_nt: TGTGCCAGCTCACCCCGGGATCTCGGAGGGGAGCTGTTTTTT

clone_size: .
j_call: TRBJ1-4
cdr3_length: 14
v_call: TRBV24-1
d_call: .
cdr3_aa: CATSEAGTDEKLFF
cdr3_nt: TGTGCCACCAGTGAGGCCGGGACTGATGAAAAACTGTTTTTT

clone_size: .
j_call: TRBJ2-7
cdr3_length: 15
v_call: TRBV28
d_call: .
cdr3_aa: CASSLAVAGSYEQYF
cdr3_nt: TGTGCCAGCAGTTTGGCGGTGGCAGGGTCCTACGAGCAGTACTTC

clone_size: .
j_call: TRBJ1-2
cdr3_length: 13
v_call: TRBV24-1
d_call: .
cdr3_aa: CATSGKGGYGYTF
cdr3_nt: TGTGCCACCAGTGGTAAGGGAGGGTATGGCTACACCTTC

clone_size: .
j_call: TRBJ2-1
cdr3_length: 11
v_call: TRBV6-1
d_call: .
cdr3_aa: CASSELGGLFF
cdr3_nt: TGTGCCAGCAGTGAACTCGGAGGGCTGTTCTTC

clone_size: .
j_call: TRBJ2-2
cdr3_length: 16
v_call: TRBV14
d_call: TRBD1
cdr3_aa: CASSRTGTVVSGELFF
cdr3_nt: TGTGCCAGCAGCCGTACCGGGACAGTGGTCTCCGGGGAGCTGTTTTTT

clone_size: few
j_call: TRBJ1-5
cdr3_length: 15
v_call: TRBV5-1
d_call: .
cdr3_aa: CASSLDGNSNQPQHF
cdr3_nt: TGCGCCAGCAGCTTGGACGGGAATAGCAATCAGCCCCAGCATTTT

clone_size: .
j_call: TRBJ2-7
cdr3_length: 14
v_call: TRBV18
d_call: .
cdr3_aa: CASSPGYRVDEQYF
cdr3_nt: TGTGCCAGCTCACCTGGATACAGGGTTGACGAGCAGTACTTC

clone_size: .
j_call: TRBJ1-4
cdr3_length: 15
v_call: TRBV6-5
d_call: TRBD1
cdr3_aa: CASSYGDRVDEKLFF
cdr3_nt: TGTGCCAGCAGTTACGGGGACAGGGTGGATGAAAAACTGTTTTTT

clone_size: .
j_call: TRBJ2-7
cdr3_length: 13
v_call: TRBV28
d_call: TRBD1
cdr3_aa: CASSESDRAEQYF
cdr3_nt: TGTGCCAGCAGCGAATCCGACAGGGCCGAGCAGTACTTC

clone_size: .
j_call: TRBJ1-5
cdr3_length: 14
v_call: TRBV5-4
d_call: .
cdr3_aa: CASSLGGGNQPQHF
cdr3_nt: TGTGCCAGCAGCTTGGGGGGGGGCAATCAGCCCCAGCATTTT

clone_size: .
j_call: TRBJ2-7
cdr3_length: 12
v_call: TRBV29-1
d_call: TRBD2
cdr3_aa: CSVVGPGGEQYF
cdr3_nt: TGCAGCGTTGTTGGTCCGGGGGGCGAGCAGTACTTC

clone_size: .
j_call: TRBJ2-7
cdr3_length: 14
v_call: TRBV24-1
d_call: TRBD1
cdr3_aa: CATSEAGTGYEQYF
cdr3_nt: TGTGCCACCAGTGAGGCCGGGACAGGGTATGAGCAGTACTTC